Listed below are T cell receptor beta chains from one sample, sequenced in a study of T cell repertoires in cytomegalovirus infection. TCRdb re-called the reads with MiXCR, one entry per CDR3 protein. The top ten hold 10% to 13% of the sample, which has almost 500,000 distinct CDR3 sequences, approximately 10% seen once. The sample consisted of PBMCs. The receptors were gathered from a human donor in good health (CMV status not recorded). Some clones in this sample may be carry-over from other donors' samples. Each CDR3 is given with its conserved first and last residue. The D gene is left open where the match is weak. Some rows mark clone size as missing; the rest say once, few, many or name a class of expanded clone.

J: TRBJ1-2; V: TRBV7-8; size: many; D: -; CDR3: CASSLQVNYGYTF; DNA: TGTGCCAGCAGCTTACAGGTTAACTATGGCTACACCTTC
J: TRBJ2-3; V: TRBV12-3/TRBV12-4; size: many; D: -; CDR3: CASTQDQVSTQYF; DNA: TGTGCCAGCACCCAGGACCAAGTTAGTACGCAGTATTTT
J: TRBJ2-7; V: TRBV28; size: many; D: TRBD2; CDR3: CASRVAGSSYEQYF; DNA: TGTGCCAGCAGAGTAGCGGGGAGCTCCTACGAGCAGTACTTC
J: TRBJ1-2; V: TRBV7-9; size: many; D: -; CDR3: CASSPTAIYGYTF; DNA: TGTGCCAGCAGCCCGACAGCCATCTATGGCTACACCTTC
J: TRBJ1-5; V: TRBV3-1; size: -; D: -; CDR3: CASSRRTYSNQPQHF; DNA: TGTGCCAGCAGCAGACGGACATATAGCAATCAGCCCCAGCATTTT
J: TRBJ2-7; V: TRBV19; size: many; D: -; CDR3: CASSMRRVGEQYF; DNA: TGTGCCAGTAGTATGCGCAGGGTCGGCGAGCAGTACTTC
J: TRBJ2-1; V: TRBV4-2; size: -; D: -; CDR3: CASSQDHEARGQFF; DNA: TGTGCCAGCAGCCAAGATCACGAGGCCCGGGGGCAGTTCTTC
J: TRBJ2-1; V: TRBV11-2; size: many; D: TRBD2; CDR3: CASSFSPGTSGFPPMVNEQFF; DNA: TGTGCCAGCAGCTTTAGTCCCGGGACTAGCGGGTTTCCCCCAATGGTCAATGAGCAGTTCTTC
J: TRBJ2-1; V: TRBV11-2; size: -; D: -; CDR3: CASSLDRLAYEQFF; DNA: TGTGCCAGCAGCTTAGATAGGCTAGCGTATGAGCAGTTCTTC
J: TRBJ2-2; V: TRBV4-1; size: many; D: TRBD1; CDR3: CASSATLQGFTGELFF; DNA: TGCGCCAGCAGCGCCACATTACAGGGGTTTACCGGGGAGCTGTTTTTT
J: TRBJ2-7; V: TRBV25-1; size: -; D: -; CDR3: CASSGGGLLEQYF; DNA: TGTGCCAGCAGTGGGGGGGGGCTCCTCGAGCAGTACTTC
J: TRBJ2-3; V: TRBV15; size: -; D: -; CDR3: CATSRDFGSFGGTDTQYF; DNA: TGTGCCACCAGCAGAGATTTTGGCAGCTTCGGGGGCACAGATACGCAGTATTTT
J: TRBJ2-3; V: TRBV9; size: -; D: -; CDR3: CASSVAGIATRTDTQYF; DNA: TGTGCCAGCAGCGTAGCGGGCATCGCGACGCGCACAGATACGCAGTATTTT
J: TRBJ2-1; V: TRBV7-2; size: few; D: TRBD2; CDR3: CASSLVGPSGSYNEQFF; DNA: TGTGCCAGCAGCTTAGTTGGGCCTAGCGGGAGCTACAATGAGCAGTTCTTC
J: TRBJ2-1; V: TRBV6-1; size: -; D: TRBD1; CDR3: CASSSDREVVGSVF; DNA: TGTGCCAGCAGCTCGGACAGGGAGGTGGTGGGATCGGTCTTC
J: TRBJ1-1; V: TRBV10-3; size: many; D: -; CDR3: CAISEGAGIGTEAFF; DNA: TGTGCCATCAGTGAGGGCGCAGGGATAGGCACTGAAGCTTTCTTT
J: TRBJ2-7; V: TRBV29-1; size: -; D: -; CDR3: CSAGDMSSYEQYF; DNA: TGCAGCGCGGGGGACATGAGCTCCTACGAGCAGTACTTC